This T cell receptor beta chain is from a study of human T cells and chemical hapten exposure. The CDR3 consists of 13 residues. The germline CDR1 and CDR2 sequences are MNHNS and SASEGT. V shed 4 bases and J shed 4 bases, with 9 bases lying between them. TCRdb independently ran MiXCR on the RACE reads; one entry per CDR3 protein. The sample contains a few hundred thousand distinct CDR3 sequences, around 4.8% of which appear only once. This clonotype was recorded at least ten times. Time point specified: patch test 1, 2 weeks after DPC sensitization. Specified treatment: therapeutic diphenylcyclopropenone sensitization with weekly scalp DPC.

The sequences come from whole blood, collected in connection with sensitization to the hapten diphenylcyclopropenone (DPC). This receptor was taken from a woman aged 45-65 years with alopecia areata. Some clones in this sample may be carry-over from other donors' samples. The chain uses TRBV6-1 and TRBJ2-3; D is uncertain. CDR3 sequence reads: CASSVSGADTQYF. CDR3 nucleotides: TGTGCCAGCAGTGTGAGTGGGGCAGATACGCAGTATTTT.